Listed below are T cell receptor beta chains from one sample, sequenced in a study of cytomegalovirus exposure and HLA in healthy donors. The assay was immunoSEQ multiplex PCR, and TCRdb's table has in-frame clones only and misses some. The sample records fewer than 200,000 clones, around 83% being singletons. The sequenced material came from PBMCs. Every receptor here comes from a man in his fifties or sixties in good health and CMV-seronegative. The conserved cysteine and the conserved F or W are not part of the CDR3 here.

>TRBJ1-3|TRBV7-6
ASSLALPVSGNTIY
>TRBJ2-5|TRBV19
ASSPRLAGVDQTQY
>TRBJ1-1|TRBV27
ASSLSSGGTEAF
>TRBJ2-7|TRBV5-6
ASSWLGKGGRYEQY
>TRBJ2-2|TRBV18
ASSPGAGELF
>TRBJ2-2|TRBV2
ASSFRTSYGGELF
>TRBJ1-6|TRBV7-2
ASSYTTGGAHSPLH
>TRBJ2-5|TRBV2
ASSPGLAGVQETQY
>TRBJ2-7|TRBV13
ASSLEGRNSYEQY
>TRBJ2-5|TRBV7-3
ASSLLGTVQETQY
>TRBJ2-1|TRBV5-6
ASSWAVTGITYNEQF
>TRBJ2-1|TRBV11-1
ASSPLSGGAEVEQF
>TRBJ2-1|TRBV5-1
ASSFLAGGVSEQF
>TRBJ2-1|TRBV12-5
ASGFYRDRYNEQF
>TRBJ2-7|TRBV29-1
SVEPSVLATYEQY
>TRBJ2-7|TRBV30
AWSSGTAEQY
>TRBJ2-2|TRBV4-1
ASSQEWQGALPNTGELF
>TRBJ1-1|TRBV21-1
ASRRSGQGNTEAF
>TRBJ1-2|TRBV10-3
AISGGPYGYT
>TRBJ1-1|TRBV7-2
ASSLAGQGRWTEAF
>-|TRBV5-4
ASSFMGSGGFEQY
>TRBJ2-3|TRBV9
ASSVATSGGSDTQY
>TRBJ2-2|TRBV19
ASSMGGTGSRYMELF
>TRBJ2-7|TRBV7-8
ASSLSVYRTSGSYEQY
>TRBJ2-2|TRBV18
ASSPQSRLNTGELF
>TRBJ2-3|TRBV27
ASSLRTSGGSTDTQY
>TRBJ2-3|TRBV4-2
ASSRVLTVSSTDTQY
>TRBJ2-5|TRBV14
ASSRGSGPEKTQY
>TRBJ1-2|TRBV6-5
ASSYRTQNYGYT
>TRBJ1-2|TRBV6-6
ASVSSGGYGYT
>TRBJ1-6|TRBV27
ASSLRGDRDRGDSPLH
>TRBJ2-7|TRBV6-5
ASSYSRQGVLRY
>TRBJ1-2|TRBV11-2
ASSLGTGKGYGYT
>TRBJ2-7|TRBV5-4
ASSLGGTGVAYEQY
>TRBJ1-2|TRBV6-6
ASSSPAIYT
>TRBJ1-1|TRBV7-9
ASSPPEWRGGEAF
>TRBJ2-5|TRBV7-2
ASSLFGDRLGTQY